This TCR beta chain was obtained from a study of blood T cell repertoires in COVID-19 (dated by TCRdb to the early 2020s). About the study as a whole: Collaborator samples came from the United States, Italy and Spain and covered acute and convalescent phases of COVID-19. The material from the prospective study consisted of cDNA or gDNA derived from T cells, B-cell-depleted T cells, or PBMCs. The dataset comprised deeply sampled blood TCRbeta repertoires from subjects exposed to, actively infected with, or recovered from COVID-19. The repertoires were made available in a free public database intended to serve as a resource for research on the immune response to SARS-CoV-2. Samples came from the ongoing ImmuneRACE study (first 160 participants) plus 1,254 subjects from 6 global collaborators. The sample metadata nearly always contained a de-identified subject ID, COVID-19 status, age in years and sex. HLA class I and class II types, where available, came from metadata supplied by the sample provider rather than from assay-based typing. What the research found in general, with its limitations: The amount of clinical and demographic metadata varied by source and participant and was provided uncurated.

TCRbeta CDR3 regions were amplified from genomic DNA by means of the immunoSEQ Assay, a bias-controlled multiplex PCR. In the source study's methods: Nucleated cell counts per sample were estimated from amplification of reference gene primers within the assay. Sequence reads were collapsed and filtered to measure the absolute abundance of every unique TCRbeta CDR3 rearrangement. For each sample, productive Simpson clonality was calculated as the square root of Simpson's diversity index across productive rearrangements. TCRdb stores this immuneACCESS table with in-frame sequences only. Part of the clones is absent; in the studies checked, under half of the shortfall reflects unresolved V genes, and no reason is known for the rest. For V, J and clone size, that table is used; D and trimming come from the DNA. This sample has about 220,000 clones in its table, and around 75% of those were observed once. 4% to 5.5% of the sample belongs to the ten largest clones.

The CDR3, cysteine through phenylalanine, is 15 amino acids long. Only CDR3 DNA is held: 45 bases, read in frame from base 1. The germline V gene (reference sequence) sets CDR1 to GTSNPN and CDR2 to SVGIG. V loses 0 bases of germline sequence and J loses 3 bases, and the interval between the two ends is 12 bases. Details on this clone: The antigen it binds to is not known. Base qualities are not provided; no much larger clone lies one nucleotide away.

The collaborating institutions used their own protocols to collect whole blood in K2EDTA tubes. For TCRbeta analysis, collaborator samples were shipped as frozen whole blood, as isolated PBMCs, or as DNA extracted from either sample type. This clonotype was obtained from a human donor in a cohort sampled during active COVID-19. The V and J segments used are TRBV30 and TRBJ2-1; 5 matching bases give a weak D call of TRBD2. Sequencing was carried out using peripheral blood. The CDR3: CAWSVSGGLYNEQFF. DNA sequence: TGTGCCTGGAGTGTATCGGGCGGGCTCTACAATGAGCAGTTCTTC.